The clone carrying this TCR beta chain was recorded only once. This specimen belongs to a study of neurological immune-mediated disorders. Described time point: longitudinal time-point 1 (baseline). This CDR3 region has 15 residues. Trimming removed 8 bases from V and 5 bases from J; junction bases left unmatched: 15. Germline V CDR1 and CDR2: DFQATT, SNEGSKA (reference sequence). Each TCR transcript was tagged with a 10-nucleotide random UMI during 5'RACE. TCRdb redid the calling of the 5' RACE reads with MiXCR, one entry per CDR3 protein. This repertoire shows 55,000 to 80,000 distinct CDR3 sequences, 12% to 15% found once; its top ten account for 4.6%.

The TCR sequence derives from a female donor with HTLV-1-associated myelopathy (HAM/TSP). Material: PBMCs. The rearrangement joins TRBV20-1 to TRBJ1-2, with 9 positions matching TRBD1. This chain's CDR3 is CSTPRTGAAEYGYTF. The CDR3 region has the DNA TGCAGTACTCCAAGGACAGGGGCGGCAGAATATGGCTACACCTTC.